What follows is one TCR beta chain and its context. The CDR3 runs 14 residues. Germline V gene lookup returns CDR1 SQVTM and CDR2 ANQGSEA. V lost 6 bases and J lost 6; bases outside the gene matches: 12. The entry originates in a study of blood T cells in healthy people across ages. It was with a sample-barcoded 5' primer and a J-beta primer mix that a second PCR of about 6 to 11 cycles was run. MiXCR, run by TCRdb on the 5' RACE reads, gives a single entry per CDR3 protein. The table lists some 1.5 million distinct CDR3 sequences, 28% of them singletons. The chain employs TRBV29-1 and TRBJ2-3; 7 bases line up with TRBD1. The clonotype originates from a woman in her thirties in good health. Sequenced material: blood. The CDR3 region is CSVGRNRGADTQYF. The CDR3 region has the DNA TGCAGCGTCGGACGCAACAGGGGTGCGGATACGCAGTATTTT.